The 11 T cell receptor beta chains below were found in one sample sequenced in a study of cytomegalovirus exposure and HLA in healthy donors. The data were produced by immunoSEQ multiplex PCR, yet TCRdb's version contains in-frame clones alone and is incomplete. The data show 120,000 or so clones, about 84% seen once. The sample taken for sequencing was PBMCs. The source is a woman aged 25 to 39 in good health and CMV-seronegative.

The chain links TRBV30 to TRBJ2-7, with 8 positions matching TRBD2. There are 15 residues in the CDR3. With 0 bases clipped from V and 6 bases from J, the junction kept 10 bases outside the gene matches. The germline V gene has CDR1 GTSNPN and CDR2 SVGIG (reference sequence). CDR3 nucleotides: TGTGCCTGGAGTGTACTATCCGGGGGGGCGCGCGAGCAGTACTTC. Translated: CAWSVLSGGAREQYF.

In its sample, this clone was seen once. The rearrangement uses TRBV7-3 and TRBJ2-2, with TRBD2 matching 12 bases. Trimming removed 2 bases from V and 3 bases from J; junction bases left unmatched: 1. The CDR3 is made up of 16 amino acids. CDR1 SGHTA and CDR2 FQGTGA come from the germline V gene. In nucleotides, the CDR3 is TGTGCCAGCAGCTTAGGACTAGCGGGGCACACCGGGGAGCTGTTTTTT. Translating gives CASSLGLAGHTGELFF. Based on the CDR3 plus reference TRBV7-3 and TRBJ2-2, the full variable domain is GAGVSQTPSNKVTEKGKYVELRCDPISGHTALYWYRQSLGQGPEFLIYFQGTGAADDSGLPNDRFFAVRPEGSVSTLKIQRTERGDSAVYLCASSLGLAGHTGELFFGEGSRLTVL.

This rearrangement joins TRBV5-8 to TRBJ1-4; 8 bases agree with TRBD1. V dropped 4 bases and J dropped 1; count of bases not matched to a gene: 6. The CDR3 runs 16 residues. Germline lookup yields CDR1 SGHTS and CDR2 YDEGEE. The CDR3 sequence is CASSPGQGGTNEKLFF. For the CDR3, the DNA is TGTGCCAGCAGCCCCGGACAGGGAGGAACTAATGAAAAACTGTTTTTT.

The chain recombines TRBV18 with TRBJ2-1; 9 bases agree with TRBD1. Trimming took 3 bases from V and 5 from J; bases not matched to a gene: 5. The CDR3 is 15 amino acids. The germline gives CDR1 KGHSH, CDR2 LQKENI. CDR3 sequence reads: CASSPGQGSDNEQFF. The CDR3 nucleotides are TGTGCCAGCTCACCGGGACAGGGAAGCGACAATGAGCAGTTCTTC.

The count of this clone is one. The CDR3 DNA is TGCGCCAGCAGCTTGGTCGGGTCCACCGGGGAGCTGTTTTTT. This translates into CASSLVGSTGELFF. The chain is built from TRBV5-1 and TRBJ2-2; D uncertain. Germline V gene lookup returns CDR1 SGHRS and CDR2 YFSETQ. The CDR3 has 14 amino acids. V was cut by 0 bases and J by 4 bases, with 7 bases left in between.

This chain joins TRBV29-1 and TRBJ1-3, with 10 bases that match TRBD1. Germline-derived CDR1 and CDR2 are SQVTM and ANQGSEA. V was pared by 7 bases and J by 3 bases, with 3 bases of the junction left unmatched. The CDR3 runs to 13 residues. In nucleotides, the CDR3 is TGCAGCGCCCGGGACAGGGGTGGAAACACCATATATTTT. This translates into CSARDRGGNTIYF.

The V call is TRBV7-8, the J call TRBJ1-5; no clear D gene. V lost 3 bases to trimming and J lost 0 bases, with 9 bases between them. Germline CDR1 is SGHVS and CDR2 is FQNEAQ. This CDR3 comprises 15 residues. The DNA of the CDR3 is TGTGCCAGCAGCTTTAGTGCATTTAGCAATCAGCCCCAGCATTTT. Amino acids: CASSFSAFSNQPQHF.

The CDR3 region is CASSQGAGRPYGYTF. The CDR3 nucleotides are TGTGCCAGCAGCCAGGGGGCGGGGAGGCCCTATGGCTACACCTTC. The chain couples TRBV7-8 to TRBJ1-2; TRBD1 agrees at 8 bases. Trimming took 5 bases from V and 4 from J; bases not matched to a gene: 9. This CDR3 has 15 amino acids. Germline V gene sequence: CDR1 SGHVS, CDR2 FQNEAQ.

This clone occurred a few times. The CDR3 spells CASSSGHGTEAFF. The CDR3 coding sequence is TGTGCCAGCAGTTCGGGACATGGAACTGAAGCTTTCTTT. The chain employs TRBV9 and TRBJ1-1; TRBD1 is a possible D gene (6 bases). The CDR3 length is 13 residues. V was shortened by 5 bases and J by 5 bases, with 13 bases between the two germline ends. CDR1 and CDR2 from the germline V gene are SGDLS and YYNGEE.

The chain carries TRBV19 and TRBJ2-1, with 8 positions matching TRBD1. Germline trimming cut 5 bases from V and 6 bases from J; bases unmatched to any gene: 3. The germline gives CDR1 LNHDA, CDR2 SQIVND (reference sequence). The CDR3 contains 13 residues. CDR3 coding DNA: TGTGCCAGTAGTTCACAGGGGGGCAATGAGCAGTTCTTC. Amino acids: CASSSQGGNEQFF. Using reference TRBV19 and TRBJ2-1 for the parts outside the CDR3, the full variable domain is DGGITQSPKYLFRKEGQNVTLSCEQNLNHDAMYWYRQDPGQGLRLIYYSQIVNDFQKGDIAEGYSVSREKKESFPLTVTSAQKNPTAFYLCASSSQGGNEQFFGPGTRLTVL.

The genes are TRBV6-6 and TRBJ1-6, with 7 bases identical to TRBD1. Germline V lookup: CDR1 MNHNY, CDR2 SVGAGI (reference sequence). V trimming: 6 bases; J trimming: 6 bases; junction bases outside the gene matches: 5. The CDR3 length is 14 residues. The CDR3 DNA is TGTGCCAGCAGGCCGGGACAGAGTAATTCACCCCTCCACTTT. As protein: CASRPGQSNSPLHF.